The clone carrying this TCR beta chain appeared many times. The record originates from a study of spatial heterogeneity in lung cancer. Indicated time point: blood at routine non-recurrence follow-up after resection. Unsorted samples of tumor, nontumor lung or frozen PBMC had their whole RNA sequenced. The CDR3 extends over 14 amino acids. Germline V lookup: CDR1 MRHNA, CDR2 SNTAGT. Losses at the gene ends were 0 bases for V and 8 bases for J; bases not matched to a gene: 5. TCRdb passed the 5' RACE reads through MiXCR, listing each CDR3 protein once. This table has about 120,000 distinct CDR3 sequences, 10% to 15% appearing once.

J is TRBJ1-2 and V is TRBV6-4; 8 bases align to TRBD1. The TCR was taken from a male donor with early-stage non-small cell lung cancer. This specimen consisted of PBMCs, obtained at follow-up. The DNA of the CDR3 is TGTGCCAGCAGTGACTCGAACAGGGGGAACGGCTACACCTTC. It translates to CASSDSNRGNGYTF.